Following are 26 T cell receptor beta chains from one sample sequenced in a study of blood T cell repertoires in COVID-19. Data came from immunoSEQ multiplex PCR; TCRdb stores just in-frame clones and leaves some out. The data hold 200,000 to 250,000 clones, with 83% observed a single time. Sequenced sample: peripheral blood. The receptors were sampled from a woman between 45 and 65 years old with acute or convalescent COVID-19.

This sequence joins TRBV27 and TRBJ2-3; 10 positions agree with TRBD1. Germline V gene lookup returns CDR1 MNHEY and CDR2 SMNVEV (reference sequence). CDR3 length equals 15 residues. V lost 5 bases to trimming and J lost 1 base; unmatched junction nucleotides: 3. The CDR3 loop is CASSPGTGGTDTQYF. The CDR3 DNA is TGTGCCAGCAGTCCCGGGACAGGGGGCACAGATACGCAGTATTTT.

This chain links TRBV6-2 or TRBV6-3 with TRBJ2-3, with 7 bases lining up with TRBD2. With 5 bases clipped from V and 0 bases from J, the junction kept 5 bases outside the gene matches. Germline V gives CDR1 MNHEY, CDR2 SVGEGT. The CDR3 consists of 15 residues. For the CDR3, the DNA is TGTGCCAGCAGTCCCGTCGGGGGGAGCACAGATACGCAGTATTTT. Translation gives CASSPVGGSTDTQYF.

The rearrangement joins TRBV7-8 to TRBJ2-2, with 10 nucleotides matching TRBD1. This CDR3 region has 15 residues. Germline loops: CDR1 SGHVS, CDR2 FQNEAQ. The V gene end was trimmed by 5 bases and the J gene end by 6 bases; junction bases not matched to a gene: 6. Here the CDR3 DNA reads TGTGCCAGCAGCCAACGACAGGGGGCCGCCGGGGAGCTGTTTTTT. Translated, it gives CASSQRQGAAGELFF.

The CDR3 sequence: CATKLAGERYEQYF. The CDR3 region has the DNA TGTGCCACGAAACTAGCGGGAGAACGGTACGAGCAGTACTTC. The chain uses TRBV2 and TRBJ2-7; 11 bases fit TRBD2. CDR1 and CDR2 (germline): SNHLY, FYNNEI. V trimming: 10 bases; J trimming: 4 bases; junction bases outside the gene matches: 9. The CDR3 sequence is 14 residues long. The full variable domain, completed using reference TRBV2 and TRBJ2-7, is EPEVTQTPSHQVTQMGQEVILRCVPISNHLYFYWYRQILGQKVEFLVSFYNNEISEKSEIFDDQFSVERPDGSNFTLKIRSTKLEDSAMYFCATKLAGERYEQYFGPGTRLTVT.

In DNA form, the CDR3 reads TGTGCCAGCTCCCGACCCAGCGGGAGTCTCAATGAGCAGTTCTTC. Its protein is CASSRPSGSLNEQFF. The gene calls are TRBV18 and TRBJ2-1; 8 nucleotides align to TRBD2. The junction had 10 bases not matched to a gene; V was cut back by 6 bases and J by 6 bases. Germline V gives CDR1 KGHSH, CDR2 LQKENI. This CDR3 has 15 amino acids.

The chain employs TRBV2 and TRBJ1-5, with TRBD1 identical over 9 bases. Germline assignment: CDR1 SNHLY and CDR2 FYNNEI. The CDR3 extends over 13 amino acids. Trimming took 8 bases from V and 5 from J; bases not matched to a gene: 4. This CDR3 reads CASGRTGDQPQHF. The CDR3 nucleotides are TGTGCCAGCGGTAGGACAGGGGATCAGCCCCAGCATTTT.

The chain employs TRBV9 and TRBJ1-6, with D unresolved. The germline CDR1 and CDR2 sequences are SGDLS and YYNGEE. Trimming shortened V by 0 bases and J by 8 bases, and 12 bases separated the two germline ends. The CDR3 is 15 residues long. The DNA for the CDR3 is TGTGCCAGCAGCGTAGGGGCAGGCGACGATTCACCCCTCCACTTT. Residues: CASSVGAGDDSPLHF. Together with reference TRBV9 and TRBJ1-6, the CDR3 gives the full variable domain: DSGVTQTPKHLITATGQRVTLRCSPRSGDLSVYWYQQSLDQGLQFLIQYYNGEERAKGNILERFSAQQFPDLHSELNLSSLELGDSALYFCASSVGAGDDSPLHFGNGTRLTVT.

CDR3 bases: TGTGCCAGCAGCGTAGGACAGTACAATGAGCAGTTCTTC. This codes for CASSVGQYNEQFF. The chain recombines TRBV7-8 with TRBJ2-1, with D perhaps matching TRBD1 (6 bases). V lost 5 bases, J lost 4 bases, and 9 bases lay in between. The CDR3 has 13 residues. Per the germline V gene, CDR1 is SGHVS and CDR2 is FQNEAQ.

The genes are TRBV4-3 and TRBJ2-6; no firm D call. V dropped 3 bases and J dropped 0 bases, with 12 bases sitting between them. This CDR3 is built from 17 residues. The germline CDR1 and CDR2 sequences are LGHNA and YSLEER. The CDR3 region has the DNA TGCGCCAGCAGCCATGAAGCACCAAGCTCTGGGGCCAACGTCCTGACTTTC. Translated, it gives CASSHEAPSSGANVLTF.

This clone was seen only once. The rearrangement uses TRBV19 and TRBJ1-5; 8 bases line up with TRBD1. Germline CDR1 is LNHDA and CDR2 is SQIVND (reference sequence). The junction had 4 bases not matched to a gene; V was cut back by 5 bases and J by 1 base. The length of the CDR3 is 15 residues. The chain's CDR3 is CASSVDRGSNQPQHF. As DNA, the CDR3 is TGTGCCAGTAGTGTCGACAGGGGCAGCAATCAGCCCCAGCATTTT.

The chain uses TRBV5-8 and TRBJ2-7; a weak D match, TRBD2 (6 bases). CDR1 and CDR2 (germline): SGHTS, YDEGEE. V gave up 3 bases and J gave up 3 bases, with 22 bases separating them. The length of the CDR3 is 17 residues. CDR3 sequence reads: CASSWIRDSRLVYEQYF. As DNA, the CDR3 is TGTGCCAGCAGCTGGATCCGGGACTCTCGTCTTGTCTACGAGCAGTACTTC.

This clone appeared once. At one of its ends the junction is not consistent with the germline gene, which may arise from a read error. V gene TRBV27 combines with J gene TRBJ1-2; D is unclear. This CDR3 contains 9 residues. Germline values: CDR1 MNHEY, CDR2 SMNVEV (reference sequence). CDR3 in amino acids: CASLISLPF. The CDR3 DNA sequence: TGTGCCAGTCTAATATCCCTCCCCTTC.

This chain uses TRBV11-2 with TRBJ2-7; D possibly corresponds to TRBD2 (5 bases). The V gene's germline CDR1 is SGHAT and CDR2 FQNNGV. Trimming cost V 4 bases and J 2 bases, with 12 bases left between them. There are 14 residues in the CDR3. Written as DNA, the CDR3 is TGTGCCAGCAGCTCATTAAGCGGTCCCTACGAGCAGTACTTC. It encodes CASSSLSGPYEQYF.

This sequence joins TRBV6-6 and TRBJ2-7; D unclear. V lost 0 bases to trimming and J lost 3 bases, with 6 bases between them. In germline, CDR1 is MNHNY, CDR2 SVGAGI (reference sequence). The CDR3 contains 13 residues. CDR3 DNA sequence: TGTGCCAGCAGTTACTCGAGTTACTACGAGCAGTACTTC. The encoded protein is CASSYSSYYEQYF.

The CDR3 here is CASSQGTASSYEQYF. For the CDR3, the DNA is TGTGCCAGCAGCCAAGGAACAGCCTCCTCCTACGAGCAGTACTTC. The rearrangement uses TRBV3-1 (or the pseudogene TRBV3-2) and TRBJ2-7, with D uncertain. Germline-derived CDR1 and CDR2 are LGHDT and YNNKEL (reference sequence). The CDR3 contains 15 residues. Trimming removed 1 base at V and 0 bases at J, with 10 bases between.

The genes are TRBV29-1 and TRBJ2-2; a weak D match, TRBD2 (6 bases). The CDR3 is 14 residues long. V was shortened by 3 bases and J by 4 bases, with 12 bases between the two germline ends. Germline V CDR1 and CDR2: SQVTM, ANQGSEA. In DNA, the CDR3 is TGCAGCGTTGAGCCCCTCGGGGGCACCGGGGAGCTGTTTTTT. Translated, it gives CSVEPLGGTGELFF.

The V gene is TRBV6-2 or TRBV6-3, the J gene TRBJ2-7; D may be TRBD1 (6 bases). V was cut by 5 bases and J by 1 base, with 12 bases left in between. The CDR3 has 14 residues. Looked up from germline, CDR1 is MNHEY and CDR2 is SVGEGT. CDR3 region: CASSRDTRSYEQYF. CDR3 bases: TGTGCCAGCAGTCGGGACACTAGATCCTACGAGCAGTACTTC.

This clone was recorded a few times. J is TRBJ1-2 and V is TRBV6-2 or TRBV6-3; TRBD1 aligns across 7 bases. This CDR3 is built from 15 residues. CDR1 and CDR2 (germline): MNHEY, SVGEGT. V shed 4 bases, J shed 8 bases, and the junction held 13 bases outside the gene matches. The CDR3 sequence is CASSSPGQRPRGYTF. In DNA, the CDR3 is TGTGCCAGCAGTTCCCCGGGACAGCGTCCTAGAGGCTACACCTTC.

The V and J genes are TRBV28 and TRBJ1-2; perhaps TRBD1 as D (6 bases). Germline-derived CDR1 and CDR2 are MDHEN and SYDVKM. The ends were cut back, 6 bases at V and 3 bases at J, with 14 bases in the middle. There are 14 residues in the CDR3. CDR3 protein: CASSGPDRHYGYTF. CDR3 coding DNA: TGTGCCAGCAGCGGTCCCGACAGGCACTATGGCTACACCTTC.

This chain uses TRBV4-3 with TRBJ1-2; possibly TRBD1 for D (5 bases). V gave up 4 bases and J gave up 3 bases, with 9 bases separating them. The CDR3 covers 13 residues. The germline V gene has CDR1 LGHNA and CDR2 YSLEER. CDR3 region: CASSRRVDYGYTF. DNA for the CDR3: TGCGCCAGCAGCCGCAGGGTGGACTATGGCTACACCTTC.

The chain recombines TRBV30 with TRBJ1-1; 8 bases line up with TRBD1. The CDR3 consists of 13 residues. The J segment lost 10 bases and the V segment lost 2 bases, leaving 9 bases of the junction unmatched. Germline V gene data show CDR1 as GTSNPN and CDR2 as SVGIG (reference sequence). The CDR3 bases are TGTGCCTGGAGTCCCCCGACAGGGGAGGGAGCTTTCTTT. Encoded protein: CAWSPPTGEGAFF.

The rearrangement links TRBV30 to TRBJ2-2; D may be TRBD2 (6 bases). V lost 2 bases and J lost 2, with 12 bases in between. CDR1 GTSNPN and CDR2 SVGIG come from the germline V gene (reference sequence). The CDR3 contains 15 residues. CDR3 residues: CAWSMVAENTGELFF. The CDR3 nucleotides read TGTGCCTGGAGTATGGTAGCGGAAAACACCGGGGAGCTGTTTTTT.

The V and J genes are TRBV6-5 and TRBJ2-7; D is possibly TRBD1 (7 bases). The CDR3 contains 14 residues. Germline loops: CDR1 MNHEY, CDR2 SVGAGI. The ends were cut back, 6 bases at V and 7 bases at J, with 19 bases in the middle. In DNA, the CDR3 is TGTGCCAGCAGCTCACAATCAGGGGGGAGTGAGCAGTACTTC. Protein sequence: CASSSQSGGSEQYF.

V and J are TRBV5-5 and TRBJ1-4, with TRBD1 as a possible D gene (5 bases). Germline CDR1 SGHKS, CDR2 YYEKEE (reference sequence). This CDR3 spans 19 amino acids. Trimming left V 5 bases short and J 6 bases short, with 29 bases between. The CDR3 nucleotides are TGTGCCAGCAGGATAAAGGATTGGGCAGGGTCGGTTTTGGATGAAAAACTGTTTTTT. Translating it yields CASRIKDWAGSVLDEKLFF.

Written as DNA, the CDR3 is TGTGCCAGCAGCGAGACGGGATCCTACGAGCAGTACTTC. Its translation is CASSETGSYEQYF. The chain combines TRBV6-5 with TRBJ2-7, with a tentative D call TRBD2 (5 bases). The germline CDR1 and CDR2 sequences are MNHEY and SVGAGI. CDR3 length equals 13 residues. With 6 bases removed from V and 1 base from J, the gap between germline ends came to 10 bases.

This clone came up a few times. The chain recombines TRBV28 with TRBJ1-6, with D maybe TRBD1 (5 bases). CDR3 length: 15 amino acids. Germline values: CDR1 MDHEN, CDR2 SYDVKM. Trimming removed 3 bases from V and 9 bases from J, with 15 bases in between. The CDR3: CASSFSTTVGSPLHF. CDR3 in DNA: TGTGCCAGCAGTTTCAGTACGACAGTTGGTTCACCCCTCCACTTT.